Sequencing of this T cell receptor beta chain was carried out in a study of response to subunit inactivated influenza vaccine. This clonotype was found many times. Its antigen is not identified. Study-level findings and limits: The authors offered the suggestion that each seasonal influenza vaccination recruits few new T cells.

From the RT-PCR reads, TCRdb called clonotypes with MiXCR, one entry per CDR3 protein. The table has over 650,000 distinct CDR3 sequences, roughly 18% seen once. Germline V gene sequence: CDR1 SNHLY, CDR2 FYNNEI. CDR3 size: 14 residues. V was cut by 8 bases and J by 1 base, with 11 bases left in between. This TCR came from a man in his fifties who received an inactivated influenza vaccine. The genes are TRBV2 and TRBJ2-2; maybe TRBD1 (5 bases). Material: PBMCs from blood, obtained more than 4 days after vaccination. DNA of the CDR3: TGTGCCAGCCAGGGCAGGGAGAACACCGGGGAGCTGTTTTTT. Translated, it gives CASQGRENTGELFF.